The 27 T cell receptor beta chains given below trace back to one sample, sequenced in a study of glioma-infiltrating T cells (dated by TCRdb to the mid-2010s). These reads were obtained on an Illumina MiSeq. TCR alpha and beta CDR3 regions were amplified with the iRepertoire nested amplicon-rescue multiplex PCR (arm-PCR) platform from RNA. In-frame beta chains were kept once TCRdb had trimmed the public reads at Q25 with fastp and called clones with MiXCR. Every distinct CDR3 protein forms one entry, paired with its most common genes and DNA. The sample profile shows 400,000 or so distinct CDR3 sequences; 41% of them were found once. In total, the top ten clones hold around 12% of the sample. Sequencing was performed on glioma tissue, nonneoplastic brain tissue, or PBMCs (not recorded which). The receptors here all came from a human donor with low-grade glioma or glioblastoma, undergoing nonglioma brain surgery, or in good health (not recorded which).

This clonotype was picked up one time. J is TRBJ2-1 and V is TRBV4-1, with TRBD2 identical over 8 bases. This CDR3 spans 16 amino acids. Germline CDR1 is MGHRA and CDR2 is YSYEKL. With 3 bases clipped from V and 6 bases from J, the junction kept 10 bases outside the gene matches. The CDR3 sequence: CASSQPRGLAGNEQFF. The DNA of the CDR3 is TGCGCCAGCAGCCAGCCCCGGGGCCTAGCGGGCAATGAGCAGTTCTTC.

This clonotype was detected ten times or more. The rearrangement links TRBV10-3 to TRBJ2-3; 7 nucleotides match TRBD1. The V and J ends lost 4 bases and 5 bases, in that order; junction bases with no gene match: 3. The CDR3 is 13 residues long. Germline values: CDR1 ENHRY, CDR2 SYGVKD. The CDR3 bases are TGTGCCATCAGTGGACAGGGCAGAGATACGCAGTATTTT. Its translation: CAISGQGRDTQYF.

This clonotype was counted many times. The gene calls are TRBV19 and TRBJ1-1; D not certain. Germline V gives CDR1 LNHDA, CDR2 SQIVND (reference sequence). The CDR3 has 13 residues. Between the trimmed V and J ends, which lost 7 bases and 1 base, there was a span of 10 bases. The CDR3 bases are TGTGCCAGTACCCGACATACGAACACTGAAGCTTTCTTT. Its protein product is CASTRHTNTEAFF. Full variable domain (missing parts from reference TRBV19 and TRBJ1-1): DGGITQSPKYLFRKEGQNVTLSCEQNLNHDAMYWYRQDPGQGLRLIYYSQIVNDFQKGDIAEGYSVSREKKESFPLTVTSAQKNPTAFYLCASTRHTNTEAFFGQGTRLTVV.

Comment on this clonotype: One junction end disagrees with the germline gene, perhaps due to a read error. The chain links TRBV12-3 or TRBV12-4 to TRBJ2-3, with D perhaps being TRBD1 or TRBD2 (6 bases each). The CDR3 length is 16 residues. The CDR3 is CASSLGPGAGTDTKYF. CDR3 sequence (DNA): TGTGCCAGCAGTCTGGGGCCGGGGGCTGGCACAGATACGAAGTATTTT.

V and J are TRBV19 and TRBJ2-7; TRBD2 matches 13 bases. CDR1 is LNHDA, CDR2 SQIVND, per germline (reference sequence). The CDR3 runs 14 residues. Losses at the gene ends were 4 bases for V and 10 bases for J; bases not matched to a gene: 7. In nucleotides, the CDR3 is TGTGCCAGTAGTACGGGACTAGCGGGGCTCCCACAGTACTTC. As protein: CASSTGLAGLPQYF.

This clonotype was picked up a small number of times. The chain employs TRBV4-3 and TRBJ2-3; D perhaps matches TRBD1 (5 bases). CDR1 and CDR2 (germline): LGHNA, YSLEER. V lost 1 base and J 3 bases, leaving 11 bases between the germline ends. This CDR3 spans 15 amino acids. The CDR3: CASSQVWAGTDTQYF. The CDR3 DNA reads TGCGCCAGCAGCCAAGTTTGGGCAGGGACAGATACGCAGTATTTT.

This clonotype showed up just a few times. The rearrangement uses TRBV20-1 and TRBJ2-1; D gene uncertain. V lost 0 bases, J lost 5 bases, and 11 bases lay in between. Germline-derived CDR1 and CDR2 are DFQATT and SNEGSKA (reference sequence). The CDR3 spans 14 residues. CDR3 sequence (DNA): TGCAGTGCTAGAGAGGGCGGAATAGACAATGAGCAGTTCTTC. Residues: CSAREGGIDNEQFF.

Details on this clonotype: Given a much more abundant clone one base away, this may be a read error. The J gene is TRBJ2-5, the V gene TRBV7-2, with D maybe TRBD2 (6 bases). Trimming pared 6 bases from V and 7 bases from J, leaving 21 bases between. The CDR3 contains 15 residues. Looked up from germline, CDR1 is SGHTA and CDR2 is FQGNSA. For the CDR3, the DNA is TGTGCCAGCAGGCCCCTGATGGGGGAGGTGGGGACCCAGTACTTC. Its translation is CASRPLMGEVGTQYF.

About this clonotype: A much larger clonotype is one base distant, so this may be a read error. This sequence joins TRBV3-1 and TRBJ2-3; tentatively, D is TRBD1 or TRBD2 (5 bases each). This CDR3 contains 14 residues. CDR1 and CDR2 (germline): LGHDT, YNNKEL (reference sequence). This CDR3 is CASSPGTSTETQYF. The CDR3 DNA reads TGTGCCAGCAGTCCCGGGACGAGCACAGAAACGCAGTATTTT.

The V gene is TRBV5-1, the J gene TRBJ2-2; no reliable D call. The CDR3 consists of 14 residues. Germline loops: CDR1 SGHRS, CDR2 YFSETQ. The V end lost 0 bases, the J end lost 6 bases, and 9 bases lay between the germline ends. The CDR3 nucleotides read TGCGCCAGCAGCTTGGCCCAGACCTCCGGGGAGCTGTTTTTT. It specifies CASSLAQTSGELFF.

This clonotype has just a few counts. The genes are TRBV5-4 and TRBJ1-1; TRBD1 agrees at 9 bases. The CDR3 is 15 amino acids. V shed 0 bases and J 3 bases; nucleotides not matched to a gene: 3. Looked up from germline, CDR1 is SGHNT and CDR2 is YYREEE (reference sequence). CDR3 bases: TGTGCCAGCAGCTTGGACAGGACAGGGGACACTGAAGCTTTCTTT. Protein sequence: CASSLDRTGDTEAFF.

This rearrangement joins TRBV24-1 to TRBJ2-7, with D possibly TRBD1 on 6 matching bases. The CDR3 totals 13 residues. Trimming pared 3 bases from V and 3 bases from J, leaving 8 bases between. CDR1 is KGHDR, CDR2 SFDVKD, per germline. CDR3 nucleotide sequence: TGTGCCACCAGTGATATCAGGGGCTACGAGCAGTACTTC. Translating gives CATSDIRGYEQYF.

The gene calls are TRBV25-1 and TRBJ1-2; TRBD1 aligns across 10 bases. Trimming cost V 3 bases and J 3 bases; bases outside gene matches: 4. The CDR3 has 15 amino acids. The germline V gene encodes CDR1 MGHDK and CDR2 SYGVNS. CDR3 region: CASSDPGTGDYGYTF. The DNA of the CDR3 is TGTGCCAGCAGTGACCCCGGGACAGGGGACTATGGCTACACCTTC.

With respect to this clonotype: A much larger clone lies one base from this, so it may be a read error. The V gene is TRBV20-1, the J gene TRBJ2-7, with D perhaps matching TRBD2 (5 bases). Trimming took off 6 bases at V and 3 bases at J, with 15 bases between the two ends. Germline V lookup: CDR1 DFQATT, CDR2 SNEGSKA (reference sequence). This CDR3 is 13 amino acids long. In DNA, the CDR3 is TGCAGTGCCCGAGGGCCAGCCCTCTACGAGCAGTACTTC. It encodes CSARGPALYEQYF.

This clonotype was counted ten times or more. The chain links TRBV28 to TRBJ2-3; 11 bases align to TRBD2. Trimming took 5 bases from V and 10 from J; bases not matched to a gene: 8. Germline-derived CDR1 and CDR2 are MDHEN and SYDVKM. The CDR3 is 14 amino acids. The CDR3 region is CASSTTSGKGPQYF. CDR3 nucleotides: TGTGCCAGCAGTACGACTAGCGGGAAAGGTCCGCAGTATTTT.

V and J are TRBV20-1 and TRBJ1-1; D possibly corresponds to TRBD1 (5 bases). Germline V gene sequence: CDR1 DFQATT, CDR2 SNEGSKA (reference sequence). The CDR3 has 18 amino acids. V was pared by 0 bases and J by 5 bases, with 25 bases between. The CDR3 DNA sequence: TGCAGTGCTAGAGAAGCACCCGGGACGGCTGCATTGTGGACTGAAGCTTTCTTT. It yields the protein CSAREAPGTAALWTEAFF.

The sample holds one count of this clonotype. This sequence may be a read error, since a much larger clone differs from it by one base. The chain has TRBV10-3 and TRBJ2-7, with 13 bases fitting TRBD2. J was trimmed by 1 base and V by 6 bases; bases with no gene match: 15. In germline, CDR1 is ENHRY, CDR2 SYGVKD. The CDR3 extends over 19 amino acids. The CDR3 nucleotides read TGTGCCATCAGACCCGGACTAGCGGGAGAGCCGGAGGCTTCCTACGAGCAGTACTTC. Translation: CAIRPGLAGEPEASYEQYF.

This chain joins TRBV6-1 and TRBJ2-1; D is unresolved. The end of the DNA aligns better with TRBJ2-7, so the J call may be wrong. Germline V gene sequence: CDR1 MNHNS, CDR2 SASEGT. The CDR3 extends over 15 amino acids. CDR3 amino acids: CASSPIYGSYNEQYF. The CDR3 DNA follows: TGTGCCAGCAGTCCTATTTATGGCTCCTACAACGAGCAGTACTTC.

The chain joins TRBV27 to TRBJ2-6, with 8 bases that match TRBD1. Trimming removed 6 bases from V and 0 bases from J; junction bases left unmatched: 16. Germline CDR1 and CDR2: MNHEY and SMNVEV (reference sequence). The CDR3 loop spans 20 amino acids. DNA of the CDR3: TGTGCCAGCAGCAAAGGCTTCGGGACAGGTCCTTACTCTGGGGCCAACGTCCTGACTTTC. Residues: CASSKGFGTGPYSGANVLTF.

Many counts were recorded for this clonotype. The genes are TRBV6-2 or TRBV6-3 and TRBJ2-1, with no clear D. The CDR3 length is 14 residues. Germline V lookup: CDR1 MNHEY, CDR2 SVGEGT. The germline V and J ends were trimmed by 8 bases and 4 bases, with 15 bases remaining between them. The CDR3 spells CASGTSSVYNEQFF. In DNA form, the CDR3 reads TGTGCCAGCGGTACCTCCTCGGTTTACAATGAGCAGTTCTTC.

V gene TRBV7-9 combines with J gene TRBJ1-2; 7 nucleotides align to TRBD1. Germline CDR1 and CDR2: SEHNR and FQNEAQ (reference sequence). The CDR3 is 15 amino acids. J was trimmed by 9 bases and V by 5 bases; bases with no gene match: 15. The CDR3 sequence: CASSPRDSPSGSYTF. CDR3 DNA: TGTGCCAGCAGCCCACGGGACAGCCCTTCGGGTAGCTACACCTTC.

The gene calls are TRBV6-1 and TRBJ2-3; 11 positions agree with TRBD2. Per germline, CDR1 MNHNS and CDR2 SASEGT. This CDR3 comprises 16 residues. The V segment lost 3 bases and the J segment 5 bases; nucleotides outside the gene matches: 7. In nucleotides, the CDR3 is TGTGCCAGCAGTGAGCTAGCGGGAGGAGGAGGAGATACGCAGTATTTT. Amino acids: CASSELAGGGGDTQYF.

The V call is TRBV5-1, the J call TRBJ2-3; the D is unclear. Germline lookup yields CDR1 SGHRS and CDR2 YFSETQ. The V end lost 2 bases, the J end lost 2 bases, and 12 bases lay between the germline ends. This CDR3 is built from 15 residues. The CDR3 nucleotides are TGCGCCAGCAGCTTAGTGGCTACCTACACAGATACGCAGTATTTT. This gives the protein CASSLVATYTDTQYF.

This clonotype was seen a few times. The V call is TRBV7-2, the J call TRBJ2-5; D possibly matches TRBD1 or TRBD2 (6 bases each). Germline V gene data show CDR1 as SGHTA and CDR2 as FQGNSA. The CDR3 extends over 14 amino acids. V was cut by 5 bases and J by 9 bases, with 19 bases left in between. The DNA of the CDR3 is TGTGCCAGCAGCCCCACAGGGAGCAAGCGGGCCCAGTACTTC. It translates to CASSPTGSKRAQYF.

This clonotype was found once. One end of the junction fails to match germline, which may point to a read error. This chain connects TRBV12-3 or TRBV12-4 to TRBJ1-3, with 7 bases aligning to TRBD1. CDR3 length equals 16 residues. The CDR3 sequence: CAGSLTSQGAGNTIYF. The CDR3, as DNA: TGTGCCGGCAGTTTAACATCGCAGGGGGCTGGAAACACCATATATTTT.

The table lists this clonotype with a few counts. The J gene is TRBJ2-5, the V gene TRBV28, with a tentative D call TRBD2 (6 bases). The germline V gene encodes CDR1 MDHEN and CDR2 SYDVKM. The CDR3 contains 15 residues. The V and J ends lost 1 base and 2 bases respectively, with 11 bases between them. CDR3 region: CASSLFGGAQETQYF. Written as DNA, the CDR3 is TGTGCCAGCAGTTTATTCGGCGGGGCACAAGAGACCCAGTACTTC.

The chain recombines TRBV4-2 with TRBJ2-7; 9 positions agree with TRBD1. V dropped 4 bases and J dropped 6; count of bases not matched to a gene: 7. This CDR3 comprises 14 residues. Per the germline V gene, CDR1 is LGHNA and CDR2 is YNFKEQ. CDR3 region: CASSPWTGAREQYF. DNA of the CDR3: TGTGCCAGCAGCCCTTGGACAGGGGCACGCGAGCAGTACTTC.